The 18 T cell receptor beta chains reported below all come from one sample, sequenced in a study of a mutant IDH1 vaccine in newly diagnosed glioma. Antigens of these TCRs are unknown. Time point reported: week 5, during vaccination. Vaccination comprised doses that each held 300 ug of mutant IDH1 20-mer peptide, plus topical imiquimod. Assay used: immunoSEQ multiplex PCR; TCRdb lists only in-frame clones, some missing. The sample shows roughly 50,000 clones, around 82% of them seen only once. The sequenced sample was PBMCs, obtained from a glioma patient whose treatment included an IDH1 peptide vaccine. Source of these receptors: a woman aged 18-29 years with glioma. Some clones in this sample may be carry-over from other donors' samples.

This clone was counted only a few times. The chain joins TRBV29-1 to TRBJ1-1, with D uncertain. The CDR3 is made up of 13 amino acids. The V and J ends lost 6 bases and 0 bases respectively, with 11 bases between them. Germline V lookup: CDR1 SQVTM, CDR2 ANQGSEA. CDR3 sequence (DNA): TGCAGCGTGATGGGAAAAATGAACACTGAAGCTTTCTTT. Protein sequence: CSVMGKMNTEAFF.

This clone was recorded once. The chain joins TRBV27 to TRBJ2-7, with unresolved D. The V gene lost 3 bases and the J gene lost 2 bases, with 11 bases spanning the gap. CDR3 size: 14 residues. Germline V gene data show CDR1 as MNHEY and CDR2 as SMNVEV (reference sequence). In DNA form, the CDR3 reads TGTGCCAGCAGTTTTGGACCCCCCCCCTACGAGCAGTACTTC. It codes for CASSFGPPPYEQYF.

The chain has TRBV10-3 and TRBJ2-3, with a weak D call TRBD2 (5 bases). V dropped 6 bases and J dropped 5 bases, with 30 bases sitting between them. Looked up from germline, CDR1 is ENHRY and CDR2 is SYGVKD. The CDR3 sequence is 19 residues long. The CDR3 reads CAIRKNAPMGSSSGDTQYF. The CDR3 DNA is TGTGCCATCAGAAAAAATGCCCCAATGGGGAGCTCTTCGGGAGATACGCAGTATTTT.

The gene calls are TRBV6-1 and TRBJ2-7; TRBD2 matches at 8 bases. The germline V gene has CDR1 MNHNS and CDR2 SASEGT. V was pared by 2 bases and J by 6 bases, with 12 bases of the junction left unmatched. This CDR3 region has 16 residues. CDR3 region: CASSELPPGGPVEQYF. In DNA, the CDR3 is TGTGCCAGCAGTGAACTCCCCCCGGGAGGGCCTGTCGAGCAGTACTTC.

This chain links TRBV15 with TRBJ1-1; 7 bases are a match to TRBD1. Trimming at V came to 0 bases and at J to 4 bases, leaving 5 bases not matched to a gene. The CDR3 contains 15 residues. CDR1 is LNHNV and CDR2 is YYDKDF in the germline V gene (reference sequence). CDR3 region: CATSRDTGASTEAFF. CDR3 nucleotides: TGTGCCACCAGCAGAGATACAGGGGCAAGCACTGAAGCTTTCTTT.

The gene calls are TRBV6-6 and TRBJ2-7; D remains unclear. CDR1 is MNHNY, CDR2 SVGAGI, per germline (reference sequence). The CDR3 has 11 amino acids. V gave up 4 bases and J gave up 6 bases, with 7 bases separating them. CDR3 residues: CASSSPFEQYF. The CDR3 DNA is TGTGCCAGCAGTTCCCCCTTCGAGCAGTACTTC.

V usage is TRBV21-1 and J usage is TRBJ2-7; the table's D call TRBD1 went unverified against the DNA. TRBV21-1 is assigned pseudogene status. This CDR3 spans 14 amino acids. CDR3 sequence reads: CASSPMDSPYEQYF. The CDR3, as DNA: TGTGCCAGCAGCCCAATGGACAGCCCCTACGAGCAGTACTTC.

The chain couples TRBV27 to TRBJ1-2, with D possibly being TRBD1 (5 bases). The ends were cut back, 2 bases at V and 4 bases at J, with 14 bases in the middle. Germline loops: CDR1 MNHEY, CDR2 SMNVEV (reference sequence). The CDR3 runs 15 residues. For the CDR3, the DNA is TGTGCCAGCAGTTTAGCAACCGGGACCGGCTATGGCTACACCTTC. This encodes CASSLATGTGYGYTF.

The chain is built from TRBV6-1 and TRBJ2-3; perhaps D is TRBD1 or TRBD2 (6 bases each). Trimming took 1 base from V and 2 from J, leaving 10 bases between them. The CDR3 has 15 amino acids. Germline assignment: CDR1 MNHNS and CDR2 SASEGT. Here the CDR3 DNA reads TGTGCCAGCAGTGAAGGCCCGGGGGCCACAGATACGCAGTATTTT. Protein product: CASSEGPGATDTQYF.

The V call is TRBV7-2, the J call TRBJ2-5, with 12 bases aligning to TRBD2. The germline gives CDR1 SGHTA, CDR2 FQGNSA. The CDR3 has 17 amino acids. The V segment lost 1 base and the J segment 4 bases; nucleotides outside the gene matches: 7. CDR3 in DNA: TGTGCCAGCAGCTTAGTGGCTAGCGGGAGGGCCAGAGAGACCCAGTACTTC. This sequence encodes CASSLVASGRARETQYF.

The V call is TRBV29-1, the J call TRBJ2-5, with 8 bases identical to TRBD1. Germline-derived CDR1 and CDR2 are SQVTM and ANQGSEA. V shed 7 bases and J 5 bases; nucleotides not matched to a gene: 6. The length of the CDR3 is 12 residues. The DNA for the CDR3 is TGCAGCGCTCGGACAGGGCCGGAGACCCAGTACTTC. Amino acid sequence: CSARTGPETQYF.

The chain has TRBV19 and TRBJ2-5, with 7 bases identical to TRBD1. This CDR3 has 14 amino acids. The germline V gene encodes CDR1 LNHDA and CDR2 SQIVND (reference sequence). The junction had 5 bases not matched to a gene; V was cut back by 3 bases and J by 4 bases. The chain's CDR3 is CASSIQTGPETQYF. In DNA, the CDR3 is TGTGCCAGTAGTATCCAGACAGGGCCAGAGACCCAGTACTTC.

This chain links TRBV13 with TRBJ1-1; possibly TRBD1 for D (6 bases). Germline V gene data show CDR1 as PRHDT and CDR2 as FYEKMQ (reference sequence). V was pared by 4 bases and J by 8 bases, with 14 bases between. This CDR3 comprises 13 residues. The chain's CDR3 is CASSWGTLTEAFF. CDR3 coding DNA: TGTGCCAGCAGCTGGGGGACACTTACAGAAGCTTTCTTT.

This clone has a handful of counts. The CDR3 spells CASSFTGNTEAFF. The CDR3 nucleotides are TGTGCCAGCAGCTTTACAGGTAACACTGAAGCTTTCTTT. This chain links TRBV2 with TRBJ1-1, with a weak D call TRBD1 (5 bases). CDR3 length: 13 residues. V was trimmed by 6 bases and J by 2 bases, leaving 10 bases between them. From germline, CDR1 is SNHLY and CDR2 FYNNEI. The complete variable domain, with remaining parts taken from reference TRBV2 and TRBJ1-1, reads EPEVTQTPSHQVTQMGQEVILRCVPISNHLYFYWYRQILGQKVEFLVSFYNNEISEKSEIFDDQFSVERPDGSNFTLKIRSTKLEDSAMYFCASSFTGNTEAFFGQGTRLTVV.

The V and J genes are TRBV4-2 and TRBJ1-4; TRBD1 agrees at 9 bases. V shed 6 bases, J shed 6 bases, and the junction held 5 bases outside the gene matches. The CDR3 consists of 14 residues. Germline V gene lookup returns CDR1 LGHNA and CDR2 YNFKEQ. The CDR3 protein is CASRDRGGDEKLFF. CDR3 nucleotide sequence: TGTGCCAGCAGAGACAGGGGGGGGGATGAAAAACTGTTTTTT.

The chain employs TRBV10-1 and TRBJ2-1, with D possibly matching TRBD2 (6 bases). Deletions cut 8 bases from V and 0 bases from J, with 11 bases between. The CDR3 extends over 14 amino acids. From germline, CDR1 is WNHNN and CDR2 SYGVQD (reference sequence). CDR3 protein: CASLEEGSYNEQFF. DNA of the CDR3: TGCGCCAGCCTCGAGGAGGGCTCCTACAATGAGCAGTTCTTC.

The chain joins TRBV29-1 to TRBJ2-3, with D perhaps matching TRBD1 or TRBD2 (5 bases each). The CDR3 contains 18 residues. Germline loops: CDR1 SQVTM, CDR2 ANQGSEA. The V end was cut by 6 bases, the J end by 2 bases, with 27 bases between. Here the CDR3 reads CSVDLAHGTFSNTDTQYF. As DNA, the CDR3 is TGCAGCGTCGACCTCGCCCACGGGACGTTCTCCAACACAGATACGCAGTATTTT.

V usage is TRBV6-1 and J usage is TRBJ1-6; a weak D match, TRBD1 (6 bases). The CDR3 spans 16 residues. Germline V gene sequence: CDR1 MNHNS, CDR2 SASEGT. V shed 4 bases and J shed 7 bases, with 17 bases lying between them. DNA of the CDR3: TGTGCCAGCAGTGTACGGACAGCAGGCAGGAATTCACCCCTCCACTTT. Translation: CASSVRTAGRNSPLHF.